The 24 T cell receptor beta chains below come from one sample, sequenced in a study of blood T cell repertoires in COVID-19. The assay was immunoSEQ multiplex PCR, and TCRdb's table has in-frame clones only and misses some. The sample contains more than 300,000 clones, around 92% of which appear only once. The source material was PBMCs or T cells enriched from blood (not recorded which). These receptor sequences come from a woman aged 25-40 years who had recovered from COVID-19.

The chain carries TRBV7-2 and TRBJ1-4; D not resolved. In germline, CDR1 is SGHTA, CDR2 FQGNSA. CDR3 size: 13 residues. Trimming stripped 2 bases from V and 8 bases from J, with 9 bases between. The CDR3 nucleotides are TGTGCCAGCAGCTTACGTACTGAAGAAAAACTGTTTTTT. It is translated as CASSLRTEEKLFF.

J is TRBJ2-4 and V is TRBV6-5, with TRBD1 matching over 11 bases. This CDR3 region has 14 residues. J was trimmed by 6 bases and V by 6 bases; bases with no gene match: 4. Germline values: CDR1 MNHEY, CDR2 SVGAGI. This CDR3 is CASSAGTGGNIQYF. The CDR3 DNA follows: TGTGCCAGCAGCGCCGGGACAGGGGGAAACATTCAGTACTTC.

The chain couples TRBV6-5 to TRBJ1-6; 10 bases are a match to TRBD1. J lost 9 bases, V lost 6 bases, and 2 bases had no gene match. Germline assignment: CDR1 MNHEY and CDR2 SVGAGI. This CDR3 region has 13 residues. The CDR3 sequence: CASSRDRGSPLHF. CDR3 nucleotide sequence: TGTGCCAGCAGCCGGGACAGGGGTTCACCCCTCCACTTT.

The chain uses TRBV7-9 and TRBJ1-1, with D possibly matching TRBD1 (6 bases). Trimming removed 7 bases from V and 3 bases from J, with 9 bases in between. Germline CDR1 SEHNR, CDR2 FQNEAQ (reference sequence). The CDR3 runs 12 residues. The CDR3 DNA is TGTGCCAGCAACAACAGGGACACTGAAGCTTTCTTT. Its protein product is CASNNRDTEAFF.

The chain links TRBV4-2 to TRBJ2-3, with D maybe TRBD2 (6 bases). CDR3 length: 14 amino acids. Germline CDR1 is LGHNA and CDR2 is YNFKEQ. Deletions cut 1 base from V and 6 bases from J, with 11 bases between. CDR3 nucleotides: TGTGCCAGCAGCCAAGCGGGAGAAGCCGATACGCAGTATTTT. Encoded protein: CASSQAGEADTQYF.

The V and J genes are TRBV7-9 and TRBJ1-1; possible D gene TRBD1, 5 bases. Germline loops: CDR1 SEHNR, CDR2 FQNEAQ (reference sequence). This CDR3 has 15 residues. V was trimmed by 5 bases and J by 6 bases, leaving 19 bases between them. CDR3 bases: TGTGCCAGCAGCCGCCGAAGCGGGGGATTCCCTGAAGCTTTCTTT. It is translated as CASSRRSGGFPEAFF. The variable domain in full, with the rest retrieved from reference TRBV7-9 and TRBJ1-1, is DTGVSQNPRHKITKRGQNVTFRCDPISEHNRLYWYRQTLGQGPEFLTYFQNEAQLEKSRLLSDRFSAERPKGSFSTLEIQRTEQGDSAMYLCASSRRSGGFPEAFFGQGTRLTVV.

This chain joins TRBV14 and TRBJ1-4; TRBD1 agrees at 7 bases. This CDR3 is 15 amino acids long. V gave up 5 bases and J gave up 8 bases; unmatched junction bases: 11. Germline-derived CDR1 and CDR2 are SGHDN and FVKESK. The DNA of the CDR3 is TGTGCCAGCAGCTACTACAGGGGTCTTGGGGAAAAACTGTTTTTT. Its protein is CASSYYRGLGEKLFF.

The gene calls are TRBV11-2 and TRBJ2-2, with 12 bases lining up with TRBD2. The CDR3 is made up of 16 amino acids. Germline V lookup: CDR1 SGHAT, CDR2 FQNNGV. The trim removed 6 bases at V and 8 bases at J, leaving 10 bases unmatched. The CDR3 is CASSPLAGGPRGELFF. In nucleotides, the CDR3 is TGTGCCAGCAGTCCTCTAGCGGGAGGGCCCAGGGGGGAGCTGTTTTTT.

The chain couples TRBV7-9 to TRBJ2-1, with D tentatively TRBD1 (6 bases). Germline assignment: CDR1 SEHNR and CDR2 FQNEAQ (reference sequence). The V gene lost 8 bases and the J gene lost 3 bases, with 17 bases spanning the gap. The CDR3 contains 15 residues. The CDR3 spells CASQAVWTDYNEQFF. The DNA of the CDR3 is TGTGCCAGCCAAGCCGTTTGGACAGACTACAATGAGCAGTTCTTC. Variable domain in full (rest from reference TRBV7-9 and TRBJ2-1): DTGVSQNPRHKITKRGQNVTFRCDPISEHNRLYWYRQTLGQGPEFLTYFQNEAQLEKSRLLSDRFSAERPKGSFSTLEIQRTEQGDSAMYLCASQAVWTDYNEQFFGPGTRLTVL.

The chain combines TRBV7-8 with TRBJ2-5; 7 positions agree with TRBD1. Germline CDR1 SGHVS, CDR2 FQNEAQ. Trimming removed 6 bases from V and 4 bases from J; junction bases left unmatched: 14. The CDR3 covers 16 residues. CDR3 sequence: CASRRKGADIRETQYF. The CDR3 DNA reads TGTGCCAGCAGGCGTAAGGGGGCAGATATTAGAGAGACCCAGTACTTC.

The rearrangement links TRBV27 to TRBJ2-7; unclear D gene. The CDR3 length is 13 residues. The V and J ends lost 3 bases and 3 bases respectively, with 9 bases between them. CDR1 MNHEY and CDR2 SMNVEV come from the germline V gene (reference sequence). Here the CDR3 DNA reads TGTGCCAGCAGTTTTGGTCCAGACTACGAGCAGTACTTC. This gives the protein CASSFGPDYEQYF.

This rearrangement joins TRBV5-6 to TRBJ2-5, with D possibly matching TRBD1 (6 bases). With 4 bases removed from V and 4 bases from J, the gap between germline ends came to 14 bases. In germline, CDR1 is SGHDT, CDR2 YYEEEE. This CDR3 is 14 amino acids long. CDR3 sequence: CASSGQNQLETQYF. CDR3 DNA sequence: TGTGCCAGCAGCGGACAGAACCAATTAGAGACCCAGTACTTC.

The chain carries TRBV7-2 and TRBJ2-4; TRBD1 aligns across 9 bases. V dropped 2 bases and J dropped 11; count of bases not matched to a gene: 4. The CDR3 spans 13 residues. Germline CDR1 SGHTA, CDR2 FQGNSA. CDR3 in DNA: TGTGCCAGCAGCTTAAGGACAGGGGTAGTTCAGTACTTC. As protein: CASSLRTGVVQYF.

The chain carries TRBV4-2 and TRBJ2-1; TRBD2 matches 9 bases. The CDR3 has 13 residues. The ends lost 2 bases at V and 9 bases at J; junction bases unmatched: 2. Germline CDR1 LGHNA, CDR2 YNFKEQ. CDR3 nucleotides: TGTGCCAGCAGCCAAAGGACTAGCGTTGAGCAGTTCTTC. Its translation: CASSQRTSVEQFF.

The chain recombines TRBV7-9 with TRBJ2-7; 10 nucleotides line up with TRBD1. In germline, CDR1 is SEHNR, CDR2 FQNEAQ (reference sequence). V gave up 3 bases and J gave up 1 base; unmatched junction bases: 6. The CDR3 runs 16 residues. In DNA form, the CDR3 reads TGTGCCAGCAGCTTTCTGCGGGACAGGGGATCCTACGAGCAGTACTTC. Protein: CASSFLRDRGSYEQYF.

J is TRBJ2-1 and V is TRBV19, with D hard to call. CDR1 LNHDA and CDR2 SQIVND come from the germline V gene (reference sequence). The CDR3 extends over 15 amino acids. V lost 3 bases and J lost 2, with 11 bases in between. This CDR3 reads CASSIGLEPYNEQFF. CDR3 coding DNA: TGTGCCAGTAGTATTGGTTTGGAGCCCTACAATGAGCAGTTCTTC.

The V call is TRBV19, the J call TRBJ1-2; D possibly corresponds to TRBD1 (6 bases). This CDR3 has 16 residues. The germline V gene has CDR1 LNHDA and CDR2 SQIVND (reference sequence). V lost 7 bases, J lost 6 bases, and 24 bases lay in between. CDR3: CASKRQANSLSDGYTF. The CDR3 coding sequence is TGTGCCAGTAAGAGACAGGCGAACTCCCTATCGGATGGCTACACCTTC.

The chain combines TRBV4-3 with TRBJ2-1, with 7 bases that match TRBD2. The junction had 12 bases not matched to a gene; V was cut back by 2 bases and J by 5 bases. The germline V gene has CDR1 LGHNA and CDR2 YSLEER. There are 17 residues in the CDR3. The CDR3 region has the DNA TGCGCCAGCAGCCAACTAGGACTAGGAAATAGGGACAATGAGCAGTTCTTC. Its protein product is CASSQLGLGNRDNEQFF.

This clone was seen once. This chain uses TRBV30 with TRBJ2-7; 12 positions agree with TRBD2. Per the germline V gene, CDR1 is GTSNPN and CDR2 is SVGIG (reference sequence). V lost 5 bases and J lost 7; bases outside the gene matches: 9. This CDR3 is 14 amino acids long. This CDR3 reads CAWGTSGLSWEQYF. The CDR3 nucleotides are TGTGCCTGGGGGACTAGCGGGTTATCGTGGGAGCAGTACTTC.

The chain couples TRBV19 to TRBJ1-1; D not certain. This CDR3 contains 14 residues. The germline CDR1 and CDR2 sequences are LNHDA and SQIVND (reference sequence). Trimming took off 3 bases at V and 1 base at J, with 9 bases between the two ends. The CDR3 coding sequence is TGTGCCAGTAGTATTGGTCGAGCGAACACTGAAGCTTTCTTT. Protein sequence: CASSIGRANTEAFF.

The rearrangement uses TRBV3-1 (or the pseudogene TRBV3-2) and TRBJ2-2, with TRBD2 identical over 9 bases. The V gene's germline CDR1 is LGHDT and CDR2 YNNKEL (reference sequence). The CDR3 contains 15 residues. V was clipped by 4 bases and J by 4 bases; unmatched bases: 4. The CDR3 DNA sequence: TGTGCCAGCAGCCTTCTAGCGGGATCCACCGGGGAGCTGTTTTTT. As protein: CASSLLAGSTGELFF.

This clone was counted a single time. The CDR3 region is CASSGDTAKDTQYF. The DNA for the CDR3 is TGCGCCAGCAGTGGGGACACGGCTAAGGATACGCAGTATTTT. The chain uses TRBV10-1 and TRBJ2-3, with a possible D match to TRBD1 (6 bases). Germline V gives CDR1 WNHNN, CDR2 SYGVQD (reference sequence). V was pared by 4 bases and J by 6 bases, with 14 bases between. The CDR3 sequence is 14 residues long.

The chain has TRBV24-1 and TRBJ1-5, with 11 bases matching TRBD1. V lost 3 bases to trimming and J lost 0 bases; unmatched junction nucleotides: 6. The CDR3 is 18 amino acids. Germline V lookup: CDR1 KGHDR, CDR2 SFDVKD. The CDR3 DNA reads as TGTGCCACCAGTGATAGGACAGGGGGCCTATATAGCAATCAGCCCCAGCATTTT. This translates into CATSDRTGGLYSNQPQHF.

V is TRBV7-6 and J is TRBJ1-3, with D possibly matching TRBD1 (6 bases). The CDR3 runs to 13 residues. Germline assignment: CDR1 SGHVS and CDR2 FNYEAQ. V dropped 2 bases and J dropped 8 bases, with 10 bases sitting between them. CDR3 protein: CASSLPQGHTIYF. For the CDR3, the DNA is TGTGCCAGCAGCTTACCTCAGGGGCACACCATATATTTT.